A selection of T cell receptor beta chains follows, all from one sample in a study of cytomegalovirus exposure and HLA in healthy donors. Method: immunoSEQ multiplex PCR; TCRdb's copy keeps in-frame clones and lacks some. Here the sample spans 130,000 to 150,000 clones, roughly 64% being singletons. Material for sequencing was PBMCs. The source is a woman in her twenties or thirties in good health and CMV-seropositive. Each CDR3 is given with its conserved first and last residue. Each record gives: clone size, J gene, D gene, V gene, CDR3 protein, CDR3 DNA. The D gene is left open where the match is weak. The size field is filled for only some rows; it gives once, few, many or a size class.

>NA|TRBJ2-7|TRBD2|TRBV5-4
CASSLSGAGGPYEQYF
TGTGCCAGCAGCTTGTCAGGGGCGGGAGGACCCTACGAGCAGTACTTC
>NA|TRBJ2-5|NA|TRBV13
CASSLGSQETQYF
TGTGCCAGCAGCTTAGGCAGTCAAGAGACCCAGTACTTC
>NA|TRBJ2-1|TRBD2|TRBV6-4
CASSDLVAGGRNEQFF
TGTGCCAGCAGCGACCTTGTTGCGGGGGGGAGGAATGAGCAGTTCTTC
>NA|TRBJ1-2|NA|TRBV29-1
CSVMERNYGYTF
TGCAGCGTAATGGAGCGGAACTATGGCTACACCTTC
>NA|TRBJ1-2|TRBD1|TRBV30
CAWSGGTAPGANYGYTF
TGTGCCTGGAGTGGGGGGACAGCCCCTGGAGCTAACTATGGCTACACCTTC
>few|TRBJ2-6|NA|TRBV6-6
CASSGAGSGANVLTF
TGTGCCAGCAGTGGAGCAGGGTCGGGGGCCAACGTCCTGACTTTC
>NA|TRBJ2-5|NA|TRBV7-2
CASSLAGGRLETQYF
TGTGCCAGCAGCTTAGCGGGGGGACGGTTGGAGACCCAGTACTTC
>NA|TRBJ1-2|NA|TRBV29-1
CSVENRVDYGYTF
TGCAGCGTTGAGAACAGGGTAGACTATGGCTACACCTTC
>NA|TRBJ2-7|NA|TRBV7-8
CASSSPHFYEQYF
TGTGCCAGCAGCTCCCCCCACTTTTACGAGCAGTACTTC
>few|TRBJ2-7|NA|TRBV6-5
CASTPRVGEQYF
TGTGCCAGCACACCTCGGGTCGGCGAGCAGTACTTC
>NA|TRBJ2-7|TRBD1|TRBV27
CASSSNPGTGGYEQYF
TGTGCCAGCAGTTCCAACCCGGGGACAGGGGGGTACGAGCAGTACTTC
>NA|TRBJ2-7|NA|TRBV5-6
CASSPVGRAYEQYF
TGTGCCAGCAGCCCGGTCGGTCGAGCCTACGAGCAGTACTTC
>NA|TRBJ2-2|NA|TRBV4-1
CASSQDAGPTGELFF
TGCGCCAGCAGCCAAGACGCTGGGCCCACCGGGGAGCTGTTTTTT
>NA|TRBJ2-3|NA|TRBV5-4
CASSLAGGRTDTQYF
TGTGCCAGCAGCTTGGCCGGGGGACGGACAGATACGCAGTATTTT
>NA|TRBJ2-1|NA|TRBV30
CAADPGYNEQFF
TGTGCCGCAGACCCGGGGTACAATGAGCAGTTCTTC
>NA|TRBJ2-7|NA|TRBV30
CAGLRESYEQYF
TGTGCCGGACTAAGGGAATCCTACGAGCAGTACTTC
>NA|TRBJ2-3|NA|TRBV11-3
CASSLAGRQNTDTQYF
TGTGCCAGCAGCTTAGCAGGGCGGCAAAACACAGATACGCAGTATTTT
>NA|TRBJ1-5|NA|TRBV6-5
CASSYWRGDQPQHF
TGTGCCAGCAGTTATTGGAGGGGAGATCAGCCCCAGCATTTT
>NA|TRBJ2-1|TRBD1|TRBV30
CACGERRSQGAGAEFF
TGTGCCTGCGGGGAGCGCCGCTCACAGGGGGCGGGGGCTGAGTTCTTC
>few|TRBJ2-3|TRBD2|TRBV30
CAWSVPVAGGRGTQYF
TGTGCCTGGAGTGTACCAGTAGCGGGAGGGCGGGGTACGCAGTATTTT
>NA|TRBJ2-1|TRBD2|TRBV2
CASSDLAGASYNEQFF
TGTGCCAGCAGTGACCTAGCGGGAGCGTCCTACAATGAGCAGTTCTTC
>few|TRBJ2-1|NA|TRBV19
CASSIYPGGRYNEQFF
TGTGCCAGTAGTATTTATCCGGGGGGCAGATACAATGAGCAGTTCTTC
>NA|TRBJ2-2|TRBD2|TRBV5-4
CASSFASGRYTGELFF
TGTGCCAGCAGCTTCGCTAGCGGGAGGTACACCGGGGAGCTGTTTTTT
>NA|TRBJ1-1|NA|TRBV29-1
CSVAGGQRVNTEAFF
TGCAGCGTTGCGGGCGGACAACGGGTAAACACTGAAGCTTTCTTT
>few|TRBJ2-1|TRBD2|TRBV5-1
CASRGVGGDYNEQFF
TGCGCCAGCAGGGGGGTGGGGGGGGACTACAATGAGCAGTTCTTC
>NA|TRBJ2-5|TRBD2|TRBV7-8
CASSSRPGTSGRGETQYF
TGTGCCAGCAGCTCAAGGCCCGGGACTAGCGGGAGAGGAGAGACCCAGTACTTC
>NA|TRBJ2-5|NA|TRBV9
CASSEWANRETQYF
TGTGCCAGCAGCGAATGGGCCAATAGGGAGACCCAGTACTTC
>NA|TRBJ2-7|NA|TRBV6-5
CASSYAAGTYEQYF
TGTGCCAGCAGTTACGCGGCGGGAACCTACGAGCAGTACTTC
>few|TRBJ2-7|NA|TRBV20-1
CSAAKQRQYF
TGCAGTGCTGCCAAGCAGCGGCAGTACTTC